A single sample gave rise to the 8 T cell receptor beta chains below, sequenced in a study of T cells after posttransplantation cyclophosphamide. Profiled with immunoSEQ multiplex PCR; TCRdb holds only in-frame clones, not every one. The sample lists about 47,000 clones, approximately 94% occurring once. Sample: PBMCs. The source is a woman between 25 and 40 years old in good health and a related stem cell transplant donor.

The rearrangement uses TRBV5-4 and TRBJ2-3; 10 nucleotides line up with TRBD2. Losses at the gene ends were 3 bases for V and 5 bases for J; bases not matched to a gene: 12. The CDR3 consists of 17 residues. Germline loops: CDR1 SGHNT, CDR2 YYREEE (reference sequence). Here the CDR3 DNA reads TGTGCCAGCAGCTATTTCCTAGCGGGGGCCGCGGGAGATACGCAGTATTTT. Residues: CASSYFLAGAAGDTQYF.

The gene calls are TRBV5-4 and TRBJ2-2, with TRBD1 as a possible D gene (5 bases). The CDR3 loop spans 16 amino acids. The V end lost 0 bases, the J end lost 7 bases, and 16 bases lay between the germline ends. From germline, CDR1 is SGHNT and CDR2 YYREEE (reference sequence). CDR3 amino acids: CASSLEARVFGGELFF. The CDR3 coding sequence is TGTGCCAGCAGCTTGGAGGCCAGGGTTTTTGGCGGGGAGCTGTTTTTT.

The V gene is TRBV10-3, the J gene TRBJ2-3, with TRBD2 matching over 9 bases. From germline, CDR1 is ENHRY and CDR2 SYGVKD. Unmatched junction bases numbered 26, after V lost 3 bases and J lost 4 bases. This CDR3 contains 22 residues. CDR3 sequence: CAISDQDRARAGGPYWADTQYF. The CDR3 region has the DNA TGTGCCATCAGTGACCAAGACAGGGCCAGGGCGGGGGGGCCGTATTGGGCAGATACGCAGTATTTT.

This chain joins TRBV19 and TRBJ1-6; D may be TRBD1 (6 bases). CDR3 length equals 16 residues. The V and J ends lost 6 bases and 8 bases respectively, with 20 bases between them. Germline loops: CDR1 LNHDA, CDR2 SQIVND (reference sequence). The CDR3 DNA is TGTGCCAGTAGGGGGTTTGGGACACAGTCGCATTCACCCCTCCACTTT. Translated: CASRGFGTQSHSPLHF.

A single count supports this clone. The chain uses TRBV5-1 and TRBJ2-5; 12 nucleotides agree with TRBD2. Germline V CDR1 and CDR2: SGHRS, YFSETQ. The CDR3 spans 16 residues. J lost 1 base, V lost 5 bases, and 6 bases had no gene match. Written as DNA, the CDR3 is TGCGCCAGCAGTCAGGGACTAGCGGGTTCCCAAGAGACCCAGTACTTC. Translated, it gives CASSQGLAGSQETQYF.

The CDR3 DNA sequence: TGCGCCAGCAGCCAAGACAGCAGGGCCCTAGAGCAGTACTTC. This sequence encodes CASSQDSRALEQYF. The chain uses TRBV4-1 and TRBJ2-7; TRBD1 is a possible D gene (5 bases). V lost 0 bases and J 7 bases, leaving 13 bases between the germline ends. CDR1 and CDR2 from the germline V gene are MGHRA and YSYEKL. The CDR3 contains 14 residues.

The V gene is TRBV4-3, the J gene TRBJ2-1; 7 positions match TRBD2. In germline, CDR1 is LGHNA, CDR2 YSLEER. The CDR3 totals 14 residues. V shed 0 bases and J 6 bases; nucleotides not matched to a gene: 2. The CDR3 is CASSQETGGNEQFF. The CDR3 DNA reads TGCGCCAGCAGCCAAGAGACGGGGGGCAATGAGCAGTTCTTC.

The genes are TRBV2 and TRBJ1-2; 9 bases are a match to TRBD1. The CDR3 is 13 amino acids. Trimming cost V 10 bases and J 7 bases; bases outside gene matches: 10. Germline CDR1 reads SNHLY; CDR2 reads FYNNEI. The CDR3 DNA is TGTGCCAACAGGCGGGACAGGGTTTCTGGCTACACCTTC. It specifies CANRRDRVSGYTF.